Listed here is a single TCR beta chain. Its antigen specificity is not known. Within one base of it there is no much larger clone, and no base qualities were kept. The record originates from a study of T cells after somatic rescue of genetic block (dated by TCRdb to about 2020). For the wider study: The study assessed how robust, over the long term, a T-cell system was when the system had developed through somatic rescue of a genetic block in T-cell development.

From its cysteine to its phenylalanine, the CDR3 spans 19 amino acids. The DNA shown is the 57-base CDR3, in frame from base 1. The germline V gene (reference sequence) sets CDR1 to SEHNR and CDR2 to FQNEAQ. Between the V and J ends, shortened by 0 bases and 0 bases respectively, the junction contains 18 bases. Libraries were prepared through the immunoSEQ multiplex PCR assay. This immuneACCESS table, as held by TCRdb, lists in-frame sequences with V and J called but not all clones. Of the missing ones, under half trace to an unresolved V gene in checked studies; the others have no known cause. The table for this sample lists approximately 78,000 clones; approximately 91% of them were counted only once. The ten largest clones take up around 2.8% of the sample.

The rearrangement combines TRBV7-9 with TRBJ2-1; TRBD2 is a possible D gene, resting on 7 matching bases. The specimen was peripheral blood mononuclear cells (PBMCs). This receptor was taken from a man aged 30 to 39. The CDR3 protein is CASSLAGGGSTSSYNEQFF. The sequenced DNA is TGTGCCAGCAGCTTAGCCGGGGGCGGGAGTACCAGCTCCTACAATGAGCAGTTCTTC.